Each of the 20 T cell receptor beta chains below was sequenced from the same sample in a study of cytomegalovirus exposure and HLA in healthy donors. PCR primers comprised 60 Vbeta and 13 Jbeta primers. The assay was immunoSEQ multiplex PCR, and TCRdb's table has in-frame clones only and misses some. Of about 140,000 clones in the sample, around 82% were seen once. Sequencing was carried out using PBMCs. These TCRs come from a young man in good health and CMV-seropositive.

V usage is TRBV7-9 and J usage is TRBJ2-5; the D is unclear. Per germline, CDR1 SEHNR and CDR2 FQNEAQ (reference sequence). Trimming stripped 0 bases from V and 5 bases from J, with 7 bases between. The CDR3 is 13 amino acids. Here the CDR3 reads CASSLARSETQYF. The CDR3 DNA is TGTGCCAGCAGCTTAGCCAGGTCGGAGACCCAGTACTTC.

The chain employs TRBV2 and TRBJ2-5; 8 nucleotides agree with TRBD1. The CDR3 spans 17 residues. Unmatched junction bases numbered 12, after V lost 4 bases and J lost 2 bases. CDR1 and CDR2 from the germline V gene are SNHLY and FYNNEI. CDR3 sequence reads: CASSVIFTGTGQETQYF. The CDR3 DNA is TGTGCCAGCAGTGTGATTTTTACCGGGACAGGACAAGAGACCCAGTACTTC.

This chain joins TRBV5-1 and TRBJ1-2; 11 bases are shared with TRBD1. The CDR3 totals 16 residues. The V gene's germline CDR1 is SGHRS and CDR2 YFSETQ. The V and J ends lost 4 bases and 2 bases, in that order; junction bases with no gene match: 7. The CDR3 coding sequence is TGCGCCAGCAGCCACGGGGACAGGGGGAGGAACTATGGCTACACCTTC. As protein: CASSHGDRGRNYGYTF.

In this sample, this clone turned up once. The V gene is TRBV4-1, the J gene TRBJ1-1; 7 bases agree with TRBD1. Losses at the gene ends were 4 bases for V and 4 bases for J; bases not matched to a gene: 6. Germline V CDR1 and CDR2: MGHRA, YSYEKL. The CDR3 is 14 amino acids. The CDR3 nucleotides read TGCGCCAGCAGCCCCCAGGGGGTGCGCACTGAAGCTTTCTTT. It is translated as CASSPQGVRTEAFF.

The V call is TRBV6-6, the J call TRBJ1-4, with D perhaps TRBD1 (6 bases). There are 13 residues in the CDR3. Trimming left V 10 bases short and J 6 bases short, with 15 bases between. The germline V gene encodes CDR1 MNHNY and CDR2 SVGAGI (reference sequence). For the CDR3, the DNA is TGTGCCAACAAACAGGGTGTGGATGAAAAACTGTTTTTT. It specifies CANKQGVDEKLFF.

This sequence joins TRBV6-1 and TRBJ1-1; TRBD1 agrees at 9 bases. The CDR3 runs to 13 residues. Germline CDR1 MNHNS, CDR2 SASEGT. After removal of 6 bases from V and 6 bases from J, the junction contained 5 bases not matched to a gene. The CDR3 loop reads CASRGDREAEAFF. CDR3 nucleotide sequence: TGTGCCAGCAGAGGGGACAGGGAGGCTGAAGCTTTCTTT.

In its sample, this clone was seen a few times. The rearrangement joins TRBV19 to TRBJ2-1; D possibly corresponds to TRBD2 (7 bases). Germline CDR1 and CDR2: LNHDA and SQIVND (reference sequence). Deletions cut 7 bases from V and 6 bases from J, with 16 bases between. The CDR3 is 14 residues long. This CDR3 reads CASTNQGGGNEQFF. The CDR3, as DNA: TGTGCCAGTACAAATCAGGGAGGGGGCAATGAGCAGTTCTTC.

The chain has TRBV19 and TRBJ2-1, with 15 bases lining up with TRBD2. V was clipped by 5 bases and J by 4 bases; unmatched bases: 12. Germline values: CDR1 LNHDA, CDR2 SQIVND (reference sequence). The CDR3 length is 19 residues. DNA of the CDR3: TGTGCCAGTAGTCTCAGAGGACTAGCGGGAGGGCCTATGTACAATGAGCAGTTCTTC. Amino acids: CASSLRGLAGGPMYNEQFF.

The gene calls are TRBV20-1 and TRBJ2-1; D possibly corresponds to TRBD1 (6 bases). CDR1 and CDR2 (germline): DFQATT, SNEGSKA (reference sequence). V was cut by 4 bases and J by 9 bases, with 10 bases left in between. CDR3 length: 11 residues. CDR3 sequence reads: CSAIQGFEQFF. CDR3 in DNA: TGCAGTGCTATACAGGGATTTGAGCAGTTCTTC.

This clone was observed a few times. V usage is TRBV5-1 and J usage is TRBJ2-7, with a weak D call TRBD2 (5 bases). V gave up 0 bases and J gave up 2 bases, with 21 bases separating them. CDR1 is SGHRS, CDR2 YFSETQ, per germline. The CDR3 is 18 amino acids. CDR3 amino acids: CASSLELARGDLTYEQYF. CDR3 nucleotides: TGCGCCAGCAGCTTGGAGTTAGCGCGCGGCGATTTAACCTACGAGCAGTACTTC.

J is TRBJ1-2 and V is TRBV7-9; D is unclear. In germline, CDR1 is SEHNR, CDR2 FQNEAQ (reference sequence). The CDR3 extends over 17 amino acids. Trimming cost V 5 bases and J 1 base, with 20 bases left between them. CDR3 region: CASSPSLSRRSNYGYTF. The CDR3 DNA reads TGTGCCAGCAGCCCCTCCCTGTCGAGGCGCAGTAACTATGGCTACACCTTC.

Here the CDR3 DNA reads TGCGCCAGCAGGACCGGGACAGGGGGCGCGGGGGAGCTGTTTTTT. This codes for CASRTGTGGAGELFF. This chain connects TRBV5-1 to TRBJ2-2; 12 bases agree with TRBD1. With 5 bases clipped from V and 8 bases from J, the junction kept 7 bases outside the gene matches. The germline CDR1 and CDR2 sequences are SGHRS and YFSETQ. The CDR3 sequence is 15 residues long.

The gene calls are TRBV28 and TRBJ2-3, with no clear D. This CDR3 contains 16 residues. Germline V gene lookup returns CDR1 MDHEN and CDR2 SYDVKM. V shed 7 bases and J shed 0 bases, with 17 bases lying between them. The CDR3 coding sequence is TGTGCCAGCACCTCGTGGGCAGACCCTAGCACAGATACGCAGTATTTT. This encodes CASTSWADPSTDTQYF.

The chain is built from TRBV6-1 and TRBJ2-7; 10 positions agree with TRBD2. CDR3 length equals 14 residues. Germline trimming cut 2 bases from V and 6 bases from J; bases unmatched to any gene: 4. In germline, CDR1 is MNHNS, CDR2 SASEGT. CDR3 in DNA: TGTGCCAGCAGTGAAATGAGACTAGCGGGCGAGCAGTACTTC. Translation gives CASSEMRLAGEQYF.

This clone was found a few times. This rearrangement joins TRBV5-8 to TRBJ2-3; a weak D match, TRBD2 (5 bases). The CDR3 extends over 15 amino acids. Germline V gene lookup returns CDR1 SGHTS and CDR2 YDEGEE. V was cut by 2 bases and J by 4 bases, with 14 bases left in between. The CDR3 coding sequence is TGTGCCAGCAGCTTCCGGGAATCGGGGTCAGATACGCAGTATTTT. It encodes CASSFRESGSDTQYF.

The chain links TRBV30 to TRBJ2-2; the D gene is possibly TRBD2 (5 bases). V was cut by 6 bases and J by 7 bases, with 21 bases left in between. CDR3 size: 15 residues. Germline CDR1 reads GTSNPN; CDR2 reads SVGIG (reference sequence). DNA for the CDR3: TGTGCCTGCACACCCGGATTTGCGGGTAGCGGGGAGCTGTTTTTT. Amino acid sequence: CACTPGFAGSGELFF.

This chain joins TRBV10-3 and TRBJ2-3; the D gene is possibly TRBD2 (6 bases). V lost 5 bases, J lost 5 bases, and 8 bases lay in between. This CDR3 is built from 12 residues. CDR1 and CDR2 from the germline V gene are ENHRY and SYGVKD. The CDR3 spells CAISRGRDTQYF. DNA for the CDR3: TGTGCCATCAGTCGGGGGAGAGATACGCAGTATTTT.

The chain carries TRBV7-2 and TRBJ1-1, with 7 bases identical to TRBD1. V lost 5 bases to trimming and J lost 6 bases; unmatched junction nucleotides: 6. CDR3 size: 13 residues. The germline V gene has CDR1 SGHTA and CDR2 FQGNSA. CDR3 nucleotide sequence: TGTGCCAGCAGCCAGGACAGGCGCCCTGAAGCTTTCTTT. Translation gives CASSQDRRPEAFF.

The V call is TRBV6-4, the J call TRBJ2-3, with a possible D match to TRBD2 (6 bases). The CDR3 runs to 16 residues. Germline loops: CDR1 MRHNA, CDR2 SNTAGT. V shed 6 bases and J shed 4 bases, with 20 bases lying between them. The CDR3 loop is CASSAVVRGGADTQYF. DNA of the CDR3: TGTGCCAGCAGCGCTGTCGTCCGGGGAGGAGCAGATACGCAGTATTTT.

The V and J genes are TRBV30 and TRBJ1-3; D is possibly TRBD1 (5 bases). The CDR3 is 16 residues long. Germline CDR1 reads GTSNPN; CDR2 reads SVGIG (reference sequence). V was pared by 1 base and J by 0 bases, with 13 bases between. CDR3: CAWSGADSPSGNTIYF. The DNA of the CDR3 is TGTGCCTGGAGTGGAGCTGACAGTCCCTCTGGAAACACCATATATTTT.